These 30 T cell receptor beta chains came from one sample sequenced in a study of cytomegalovirus exposure and HLA in healthy donors. PCR involved 60 Vbeta and 13 Jbeta primers. This table comes from immunoSEQ multiplex PCR, and its TCRdb copy is limited to in-frame clones, with some not included. Of over 200,000 clones listed, almost 85% are singletons. Specimen: PBMCs. The receptor source for this set is a woman in her thirties or forties in good health and CMV-seronegative.

This chain joins TRBV6-5 and TRBJ1-2, with D unclear. The germline V and J ends were trimmed by 6 bases and 1 base, with 9 bases remaining between them. Germline loops: CDR1 MNHEY, CDR2 SVGAGI. The CDR3 runs to 13 residues. This CDR3 is CASSLRLNYGYTF. The CDR3 region has the DNA TGTGCCAGCAGCCTCAGACTTAACTATGGCTACACCTTC.

This chain links TRBV5-1 with TRBJ1-4, with 8 bases aligning to TRBD1. Germline lookup yields CDR1 SGHRS and CDR2 YFSETQ. The CDR3 length is 14 residues. Germline trimming cut 4 bases from V and 2 bases from J; bases unmatched to any gene: 1. The CDR3 sequence: CASSRTGTNEKLFF. The CDR3 coding sequence is TGCGCCAGCAGCAGGACAGGGACTAATGAAAAACTGTTTTTT.

Comments on this clone: The sample holds other DNA sequences that translate to the same CDR3. The chain carries TRBV27 and TRBJ2-4; 11 bases are a match to TRBD2. Germline lookup yields CDR1 MNHEY and CDR2 SMNVEV (reference sequence). The CDR3 is made up of 16 amino acids. Trimming at V came to 3 bases and at J to 6 bases, leaving 7 bases not matched to a gene. The CDR3 loop reads CASSLVGSGGANIQYF. Here the CDR3 DNA reads TGTGCCAGCAGTTTGGTGGGTAGCGGGGGGGCAAACATTCAGTACTTC.

This clone was recorded a few times. The chain combines TRBV5-6 with TRBJ2-2; no clear D gene. The CDR3 extends over 12 amino acids. V was cut by 2 bases and J by 5 bases, with 4 bases left in between. CDR1 is SGHDT and CDR2 is YYEEEE in the germline V gene. The CDR3 loop is CASSLQTGELFF. In nucleotides, the CDR3 is TGTGCCAGCAGCTTACAAACCGGGGAGCTGTTTTTT.

This clone has only a few counts. CDR3: CASSFLQDPGGYTF. CDR3 sequence (DNA): TGTGCCAGCAGCTTTCTACAGGATCCGGGTGGCTACACCTTC. J is TRBJ1-2 and V is TRBV5-6, with TRBD1 as a possible D gene (5 bases). The CDR3 is 14 amino acids. Trimming removed 2 bases from V and 7 bases from J, with 15 bases in between. Looked up from germline, CDR1 is SGHDT and CDR2 is YYEEEE.

This chain joins TRBV6-5 and TRBJ2-3; D gene ambiguous. Germline CDR1 reads MNHEY; CDR2 reads SVGAGI. This CDR3 region has 15 residues. V dropped 3 bases and J dropped 2 bases, with 12 bases sitting between them. CDR3 region: CASSYSPGLTDTQYF. The CDR3 DNA reads as TGTGCCAGCAGTTATTCCCCTGGGCTCACAGATACGCAGTATTTT.

The V gene is TRBV10-3, the J gene TRBJ2-5; the match to TRBD2 covers 8 bases. Germline trimming cut 6 bases from V and 4 bases from J; bases unmatched to any gene: 7. CDR3 length: 14 amino acids. Germline loops: CDR1 ENHRY, CDR2 SYGVKD. The DNA of the CDR3 is TGTGCCATCAGGGGGAGCGGGGGTGGAGAGACCCAGTACTTC. The encoded protein is CAIRGSGGGETQYF.

V is TRBV5-1 and J is TRBJ2-5, with 7 bases identical to TRBD1. The CDR3 is 14 amino acids. Trimming took 3 bases from V and 0 from J; bases not matched to a gene: 2. CDR1 and CDR2 (germline): SGHRS, YFSETQ. For the CDR3, the DNA is TGCGCCAGCAGCTCGACAGGGAACCAAGAGACCCAGTACTTC. This translates into CASSSTGNQETQYF.

This clone showed up just once. This chain joins TRBV10-3 and TRBJ1-3; no clear D. V was pared by 4 bases and J by 0 bases, with 16 bases between. CDR1 and CDR2 from the germline V gene are ENHRY and SYGVKD. This CDR3 spans 17 amino acids. The CDR3 coding sequence is TGTGCCATCAGTGCGTTGTCACCTTCGGGCTCTGGAAACACCATATATTTT. Residues: CAISALSPSGSGNTIYF.

CDR3 amino acids: CATSPGQTGELFF. The CDR3 nucleotides are TGTGCCACCAGCCCCGGACAAACCGGGGAGCTGTTTTTT. This rearrangement joins TRBV15 to TRBJ2-2, with a possible D match to TRBD1 (5 bases). CDR1 is LNHNV and CDR2 is YYDKDF in the germline V gene (reference sequence). The length of the CDR3 is 13 residues. V lost 5 bases and J 5 bases, leaving 9 bases between the germline ends.

The J gene is TRBJ2-3, the V gene TRBV6-5, with 8 bases lining up with TRBD2. V lost 4 bases, J lost 2 bases, and 5 bases stayed unmatched. Germline assignment: CDR1 MNHEY and CDR2 SVGAGI. CDR3 length equals 15 residues. The CDR3 nucleotides are TGTGCCAGCAGTTCAGCGGGGGCCAACACAGATACGCAGTATTTT. Its protein product is CASSSAGANTDTQYF.

This clone has just one count. The rearrangement links TRBV7-9 to TRBJ1-5; D not resolved. V shed 0 bases and J shed 8 bases, with 8 bases lying between them. CDR3 length: 13 amino acids. Germline loops: CDR1 SEHNR, CDR2 FQNEAQ (reference sequence). CDR3 amino acids: CASSLAGMEPQHF. The CDR3 region has the DNA TGTGCCAGCAGCTTAGCTGGCATGGAGCCCCAGCATTTT.

The chain uses TRBV27 and TRBJ2-2; 8 bases fit TRBD1. J lost 7 bases, V lost 3 bases, and 7 bases had no gene match. This CDR3 has 15 amino acids. Germline CDR1 reads MNHEY; CDR2 reads SMNVEV (reference sequence). The CDR3 nucleotides are TGTGCCAGCAGTTTTAGGCAGGGGGCTATCGGGGAGCTGTTTTTT. This codes for CASSFRQGAIGELFF.

The genes are TRBV10-1 and TRBJ2-7, with D possibly matching TRBD1 (5 bases). V was clipped by 2 bases and J by 2 bases, with 7 bases between them. This CDR3 comprises 13 residues. Germline V gene lookup returns CDR1 WNHNN and CDR2 SYGVQD (reference sequence). This CDR3 reads CASSETGTYEQYF. In DNA form, the CDR3 reads TGCGCCAGCAGTGAGACAGGCACCTACGAGCAGTACTTC.

The chain employs TRBV18 and TRBJ1-2; no clear D. Germline V gene lookup returns CDR1 KGHSH and CDR2 LQKENI. The length of the CDR3 is 13 residues. The V end lost 0 bases, the J end lost 7 bases, and 9 bases lay between the germline ends. The CDR3 region has the DNA TGTGCCAGCTCACCACCGATGGCAACTGGCTACACCTTC. Its protein product is CASSPPMATGYTF.

For this clone: Compared with germline, one end of the junction differs, possibly owing to a read error. The chain couples TRBV4-1 to TRBJ1-3; TRBD1 agrees at 8 bases. The CDR3 length is 17 residues. The V gene's germline CDR1 is MGHRA and CDR2 YSYEKL. This CDR3 reads CAGSQDTQGAGGNTIYF. CDR3 nucleotide sequence: TGCGCCGGCAGCCAAGATACTCAGGGGGCAGGGGGAAACACCATATATTTT.

This sequence joins TRBV7-2 and TRBJ1-1, with 8 bases matching TRBD1. Germline V gives CDR1 SGHTA, CDR2 FQGNSA. There are 13 residues in the CDR3. The junction had 3 bases not matched to a gene; V was cut back by 5 bases and J by 4 bases. The CDR3 nucleotides are TGTGCCAGCAGCGTCGACAGGGGCACTGAAGCTTTCTTT. Amino acids: CASSVDRGTEAFF.

The chain combines TRBV6-6 with TRBJ1-6; D not resolved. Trimming took 1 base from V and 7 from J, leaving 14 bases between them. Per germline, CDR1 MNHNY and CDR2 SVGAGI (reference sequence). This CDR3 region has 16 residues. The CDR3 region has the DNA TGTGCCAGCAGTTACTTCGGGATAGTGGGGAATTCACCCCTCCACTTT. This codes for CASSYFGIVGNSPLHF.

The J gene is TRBJ2-1, the V gene TRBV7-9; D perhaps matches TRBD2 (5 bases). Germline values: CDR1 SEHNR, CDR2 FQNEAQ (reference sequence). This CDR3 is 15 amino acids long. Trimming stripped 7 bases from V and 8 bases from J, with 21 bases between. This CDR3 is CASTLGYGDRDEQFF. The CDR3 DNA is TGTGCCAGCACCCTCGGTTACGGGGATCGGGATGAGCAGTTCTTC.

The chain joins TRBV5-4 to TRBJ2-5, with 9 positions matching TRBD1. The trim removed 4 bases at V and 1 base at J, leaving 8 bases unmatched. Germline CDR1 SGHNT, CDR2 YYREEE (reference sequence). This CDR3 has 16 amino acids. The CDR3 spells CASSPSGTGLQETQYF. Here the CDR3 DNA reads TGTGCCAGCAGCCCCTCCGGGACAGGGCTCCAAGAGACCCAGTACTTC.

J is TRBJ2-5 and V is TRBV2; 7 bases map to TRBD2. V lost 7 bases and J lost 5; bases outside the gene matches: 19. This CDR3 spans 17 amino acids. Germline V gives CDR1 SNHLY, CDR2 FYNNEI. CDR3 loop: CASTRRSGGVLGETQYF. The CDR3 DNA reads as TGTGCCAGCACGCGACGATCGGGGGGAGTGTTAGGGGAGACCCAGTACTTC.

The chain has TRBV2 and TRBJ2-7; 8 positions agree with TRBD1. Trimming cost V 5 bases and J 0 bases; bases outside gene matches: 6. Germline loops: CDR1 SNHLY, CDR2 FYNNEI. CDR3 length equals 15 residues. The DNA for the CDR3 is TGTGCCAGCAGTACCACCGGGACAGGCTCCTACGAGCAGTACTTC. Translating it yields CASSTTGTGSYEQYF.

The V and J genes are TRBV5-1 and TRBJ2-5; TRBD1 matches at 9 bases. The junction had 9 bases not matched to a gene; V was cut back by 4 bases and J by 2 bases. CDR3 length equals 16 residues. In germline, CDR1 is SGHRS, CDR2 YFSETQ. CDR3 loop: CASSRGPDRGQETQYF. For the CDR3, the DNA is TGCGCCAGCAGCCGGGGCCCGGACAGGGGACAAGAGACCCAGTACTTC.

The chain uses TRBV4-2 and TRBJ1-1, with a possible D match to TRBD1 (5 bases). The CDR3 runs 15 residues. V was cut by 0 bases and J by 10 bases, with 18 bases left in between. Germline CDR1 LGHNA, CDR2 YNFKEQ. The CDR3 DNA is TGTGCCAGCAGCCAAGAAGCATTCGGGGGAGAAGGAGCTTTCTTT. This gives the protein CASSQEAFGGEGAFF.

The chain uses TRBV2 and TRBJ2-4; D ambiguous. The CDR3 spans 14 residues. Germline CDR1 reads SNHLY; CDR2 reads FYNNEI. Trimming cost V 9 bases and J 0 bases, with 12 bases left between them. CDR3 nucleotides: TGTGCCAGTCGGGTGGAACTAGCCAAAAACATTCAGTACTTC. It encodes CASRVELAKNIQYF.

The V call is TRBV4-2, the J call TRBJ1-2; D not resolved. The length of the CDR3 is 16 residues. V was clipped by 4 bases and J by 2 bases, with 17 bases between them. Germline loops: CDR1 LGHNA, CDR2 YNFKEQ. CDR3 nucleotide sequence: TGTGCCAGCAGCCGACGCAAAGAGGGAGAGAACTATGGCTACACCTTC. Protein product: CASSRRKEGENYGYTF.

CDR3 DNA sequence: TGTGCCATCAGTGAGTCTCCACAGGGGAGTACGGCCCAGTACTTC. Translated: CAISESPQGSTAQYF. The genes are TRBV10-3 and TRBJ2-5; 7 bases agree with TRBD1. V shed 0 bases and J 9 bases; nucleotides not matched to a gene: 10. This CDR3 has 15 residues. Germline-derived CDR1 and CDR2 are ENHRY and SYGVKD.

This rearrangement joins TRBV10-3 to TRBJ1-2, with TRBD1 matching over 8 bases. Germline V gene sequence: CDR1 ENHRY, CDR2 SYGVKD. With V trimmed by 7 bases and J by 7 bases, 11 bases remained unmatched. The CDR3 has 14 amino acids. Written as DNA, the CDR3 is TGTGCCATCACCCAAGGGGACAGGTTCAGTGGCTACACCTTC. Translated, it gives CAITQGDRFSGYTF.

CDR3 amino acids: CASSLEPNTEAFF. CDR3 sequence (DNA): TGTGCCAGCAGCTTAGAGCCGAACACTGAAGCTTTCTTT. The genes are TRBV7-3 and TRBJ1-1; unclear D gene. The CDR3 is 13 residues long. The V end was cut by 2 bases, the J end by 1 base, with 5 bases between. The germline V gene has CDR1 SGHTA and CDR2 FQGTGA.

The chain carries TRBV10-2 and TRBJ1-5; maybe TRBD1 (5 bases). The CDR3 runs 14 residues. Between the trimmed V and J ends, which lost 2 bases and 6 bases, there was a span of 11 bases. Germline lookup yields CDR1 WSHSY and CDR2 SAAADI. The CDR3 coding sequence is TGCGCCAGCAGTGAGGCAGGGACTGGTCAGCCCCAGCATTTT. Its protein is CASSEAGTGQPQHF.